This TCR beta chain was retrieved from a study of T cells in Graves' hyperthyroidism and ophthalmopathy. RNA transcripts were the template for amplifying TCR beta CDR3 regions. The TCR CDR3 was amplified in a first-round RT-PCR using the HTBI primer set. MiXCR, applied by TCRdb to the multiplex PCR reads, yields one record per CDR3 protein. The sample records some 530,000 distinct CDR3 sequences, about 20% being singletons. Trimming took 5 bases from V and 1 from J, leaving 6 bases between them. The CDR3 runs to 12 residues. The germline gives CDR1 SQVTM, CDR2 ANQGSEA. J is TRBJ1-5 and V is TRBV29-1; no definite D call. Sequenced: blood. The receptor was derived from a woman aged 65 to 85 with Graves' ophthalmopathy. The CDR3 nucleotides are TGCAGCGTTAAGGAAAGCAATCAGCCCCAGCATTTT. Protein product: CSVKESNQPQHF.